These 16 T cell receptor beta chains were all obtained from the same sample, sequenced in a study of cytomegalovirus exposure and HLA in healthy donors. A multiplex PCR was run with 60 Vbeta primers and 13 Jbeta primers. Clones were sequenced by immunoSEQ multiplex PCR, and TCRdb holds only the in-frame ones, with some missing. The data show about 130,000 clones, around four fifths seen once. Source material: PBMCs. Receptor source: a middle-aged woman in good health and CMV-seropositive.

The chain combines TRBV5-1 with TRBJ1-1, with 7 nucleotides matching TRBD1. Germline CDR1 is SGHRS and CDR2 is YFSETQ. The CDR3 extends over 15 amino acids. V shed 1 base and J 4 bases; nucleotides not matched to a gene: 7. The CDR3 DNA follows: TGCGCCAGCAGCTTGACAGACAGGGCAGGCACTGAAGCTTTCTTT. This translates into CASSLTDRAGTEAFF.

The V gene is TRBV18, the J gene TRBJ1-2, with D perhaps TRBD1 (6 bases). The CDR3 contains 14 residues. Germline V gene sequence: CDR1 KGHSH, CDR2 LQKENI. V was pared by 6 bases and J by 0 bases, with 11 bases between. In DNA form, the CDR3 reads TGTGCCAGCTCCAACGGACAGCCTAACTATGGCTACACCTTC. This codes for CASSNGQPNYGYTF.

This clone occurred a few times. The rearrangement links TRBV2 to TRBJ2-5, with 8 bases that match TRBD1. Matching the DNA end better, TRBJ2-7 makes the J call doubtful. Germline V gene data show CDR1 as SNHLY and CDR2 as FYNNEI. This CDR3 is built from 14 residues. The CDR3 here is CARQRQGNTYEQYF. CDR3 sequence (DNA): TGTGCCAGACAGAGACAGGGGAATACTTACGAGCAGTACTTC.

This clone was counted between two and nine times. The chain is built from TRBV30 and TRBJ1-4; no reliable D call. Germline CDR1 and CDR2: GTSNPN and SVGIG (reference sequence). The CDR3 has 14 residues. With 1 base removed from V and 7 bases from J, the gap between germline ends came to 13 bases. The CDR3 region is CAWSALAAIEKLFF. The CDR3 coding sequence is TGTGCCTGGAGTGCGCTAGCGGCCATTGAAAAACTGTTTTTT.

The chain is built from TRBV29-1 and TRBJ2-7; D gene ambiguous. The CDR3 runs to 11 residues. V was shortened by 0 bases and J by 3 bases, with 3 bases between the two germline ends. Germline lookup yields CDR1 SQVTM and CDR2 ANQGSEA. The DNA for the CDR3 is TGCAGCGTTGAAGATATCTACGAGCAGTACTTC. Its protein product is CSVEDIYEQYF.

The chain joins TRBV28 to TRBJ1-5, with D perhaps matching TRBD1 (5 bases). V was trimmed by 8 bases and J by 7 bases, leaving 18 bases between them. There are 14 residues in the CDR3. Germline V gene data show CDR1 as MDHEN and CDR2 as SYDVKM. DNA of the CDR3: TGTGCCAGCTTCTCGAGGACATTAAGGCAGCCCCAGCATTTT. Translating gives CASFSRTLRQPQHF.

This clone has just a few counts. The V call is TRBV19, the J call TRBJ2-5; TRBD2 is a possible D gene (6 bases). Trimming removed 4 bases at V and 4 bases at J, with 13 bases between. The CDR3 consists of 14 residues. Germline V gives CDR1 LNHDA, CDR2 SQIVND (reference sequence). This CDR3 is CASSNSGPIETQYF. CDR3 coding DNA: TGTGCCAGTAGTAATAGCGGACCTATAGAGACCCAGTACTTC.

In this sample, this clone turned up once. V and J are TRBV5-1 and TRBJ2-5, with 8 bases matching TRBD1. The CDR3 totals 14 residues. Per the germline V gene, CDR1 is SGHRS and CDR2 is YFSETQ. Trimming removed 4 bases from V and 6 bases from J; junction bases left unmatched: 8. The DNA for the CDR3 is TGCGCCAGCAGCACAACCGGACAGGGAAAGACCCAGTACTTC. Translating it yields CASSTTGQGKTQYF.

The chain is built from TRBV28 and TRBJ1-4; maybe TRBD1 (6 bases). Germline V CDR1 and CDR2: MDHEN, SYDVKM. Trimming left V 4 bases short and J 3 bases short, with 12 bases between. This CDR3 contains 15 residues. CDR3 DNA: TGTGCCAGCAGTTCAACAGGGTTAGCTAATGAAAAACTGTTTTTT. Translating gives CASSSTGLANEKLFF.

The chain joins TRBV7-2 to TRBJ2-2; 8 bases are a match to TRBD2. The CDR3 length is 15 residues. V trimming: 8 bases; J trimming: 2 bases; junction bases outside the gene matches: 7. CDR1 is SGHTA, CDR2 FQGNSA, per germline. DNA of the CDR3: TGTGCCAGCCGACAGCGGGAGATTAACACCGGGGAGCTGTTTTTT. Protein sequence: CASRQREINTGELFF.

J is TRBJ2-7 and V is TRBV11-2, with D maybe TRBD2 (5 bases). The CDR3 covers 15 residues. Trimming pared 2 bases from V and 3 bases from J, leaving 14 bases between. CDR1 and CDR2 from the germline V gene are SGHAT and FQNNGV. In DNA, the CDR3 is TGTGCCAGCAGCTTAAACTCACTCGGGGACTACGAGCAGTACTTC. It specifies CASSLNSLGDYEQYF. Together with reference TRBV11-2 and TRBJ2-7, the CDR3 gives the full variable domain: EAGVAQSPRYKIIEKRQSVAFWCNPISGHATLYWYQQILGQGPKLLIQFQNNGVVDDSQLPKDRFSAERLKGVDSTLKIQPAKLEDSAVYLCASSLNSLGDYEQYFGPGTRLTVT.

This chain uses TRBV19 with TRBJ2-7, with 9 bases matching TRBD1. With 5 bases clipped from V and 6 bases from J, the junction kept 5 bases outside the gene matches. The CDR3 consists of 13 residues. Germline lookup yields CDR1 LNHDA and CDR2 SQIVND (reference sequence). CDR3 bases: TGTGCCAGTAGTCCCCACAGGGGGCGCGAGCAGTACTTC. It is translated as CASSPHRGREQYF.

The sample holds a few counts of this clone. This chain links TRBV29-1 with TRBJ2-7, with a possible D match to TRBD1 (6 bases). The CDR3 runs to 12 residues. V shed 4 bases and J shed 6 bases, with 13 bases lying between them. Germline CDR1 and CDR2: SQVTM and ANQGSEA. The CDR3, as DNA: TGCAGCGTTGGAGACCAGGGGACCGAGCAGTACTTC. The encoded protein is CSVGDQGTEQYF.

CDR3 loop: CASSSGTSGFTPYEQYF. Here the CDR3 DNA reads TGTGCCAGCAGCTCAGGGACTAGCGGATTCACTCCCTACGAGCAGTACTTC. V gene TRBV7-2 combines with J gene TRBJ2-7, with 11 bases identical to TRBD2. V shed 4 bases, J shed 2 bases, and the junction held 10 bases outside the gene matches. Germline-derived CDR1 and CDR2 are SGHTA and FQGNSA. The CDR3 is made up of 17 amino acids.

This clone was seen a few times. This chain uses TRBV7-2 with TRBJ1-2, with D possibly matching TRBD1 (5 bases). The germline V and J ends were trimmed by 1 base and 6 bases, with 18 bases remaining between them. The germline V gene has CDR1 SGHTA and CDR2 FQGNSA. The CDR3 is made up of 16 amino acids. The CDR3 sequence: CASSLDLGRRDDGYTF. The CDR3 DNA reads as TGTGCCAGCAGCTTAGATTTGGGTAGGAGGGACGATGGCTACACCTTC. Full variable domain (rest looked up from reference TRBV7-2 and TRBJ1-2): GAGVSQSPSNKVTEKGKDVELRCDPISGHTALYWYRQSLGQGLEFLIYFQGNSAPDKSGLPSDRFSAERTGGSVSTLTIQRTQQEDSAVYLCASSLDLGRRDDGYTFGSGTRLTVV.

This chain connects TRBV5-1 to TRBJ1-2; 9 bases align to TRBD1. V shed 4 bases, J shed 7 bases, and the junction held 5 bases outside the gene matches. Germline CDR1 is SGHRS and CDR2 is YFSETQ. The CDR3 totals 13 residues. The CDR3 region has the DNA TGCGCCAGCAGCCCGGACAGGGGCCGTGGCTACACCTTC. It yields the protein CASSPDRGRGYTF.